This record concerns one T cell receptor (beta chain) sequence. This clonotype was seen at least ten times. The specificity of this receptor is unknown. The input lacks base qualities; no much larger clone sits a single base away. Ficoll-Paque density gradient centrifugation was the method used to isolate PBMCs. Counted from cysteine to phenylalanine, this CDR3 has 20 amino acids. Of all the DNA, just the CDR3 is kept, 60 bases in frame from base 1. Per the germline V gene, LGHNA is the CDR1 and YNFKEQ is the CDR2. The junction shows trimming of 4 bases on V and 1 base on J, and the gene matches do not reach 15 bases of it. This record comes from a study of T-cell memory formation after mild COVID-19 (dated by TCRdb to about 2021). The study in broad terms: TCR sequence clusters from the two donors were largely donor specific. Longitudinal TCRalpha and TCRbeta repertoire sequencing tracked T-cell clones expanding and contracting after mild COVID-19 in a couple of donors. Two young, previously healthy adult volunteers, one female and one male, were included in the cohort. Broad study findings and their caveats: Some responding clones were detected in pre-infection memory, which suggested that pre-existing cross-reactive memory T cells had joined the SARS-CoV-2 response. Contracting CD4+ clones were located mainly in the CM and EM memory subsets, whereas CD8+ clones were found to be enriched in EMRA. Clones that contracted from day 15 to 85 showed balanced CD4/CD8 phenotypes, whereas a second wave of clones that expanded from day 15 to 37 leaned towards CD4+. The study included only two mild cases, and larger cohorts that include severe cases with pre-infection samples were judged to be necessary. SARS-CoV-2 specificity of the second-wave clones peaking on day 37 was not confirmed.

For sequencing, an Illumina NovaSeq 6000 was employed. cDNA libraries for TCRalpha and TCRbeta were prepared by 5'RACE using constant-segment primers, with sample barcodes and unique molecular identifiers added. RNA was extracted from every sample with Trizol reagent. Library amplification was performed in two PCR steps, and a second sample barcode and Illumina TruSeq adapters were introduced in the second step. The libraries were sequenced on an Illumina NovaSeq using 2 x 150 bp paired-end reads. On the authors' methods: Reads were demultiplexed and collapsed into UMI-guided consensus sequences with migec v1.2.7. Using mixcr v2.1.11, UMI consensuses were aligned to TRA and TRB V and J templates and then assembled into clonotypes. A clonotype was counted as expanded or contracted only if both edgeR and NoisET called the change significant, with noise models trained on biological replicates. edgeR calls used a false discovery rate-adjusted p below 0.01 and a log2 fold-change threshold of 1. As an exploratory analysis of dynamics, max-normalized trajectories of the 1000 most abundant clonotypes were examined with PCA combined with hierarchical clustering. Separately sequenced CD4+ and CD8+ repertoires were used to assign the CD4 or CD8 phenotype of responding clones. TCRdb handled the public reads itself, with Q25 trimming in fastp and clone calling in MiXCR, and kept productive beta chains. Every CDR3 protein is listed once, alongside the most common genes and DNA of its rows. These V and J calls derive from TCRdb rather than the authors' analysis. The sample table contains about 15,000 distinct CDR3 sequences; only one count was recorded for approximately 20% of them. Jointly, the top ten make up 60% of the sample.

Recombination connected TRBV4-2 to TRBJ2-4, with 11 bases aligning to TRBD2. The sample comprised PBMCs or a T cell subset sorted from them (not recorded which). This TCR derives from a man between 18 and 29 years old who had mild COVID-19 (a few samples of this study predate the infection). The sample titles of this study are shuffled in the database, so cell type and time point are left out; the donor was told from shared clones. The DNA sequence is given as TGTGCCAGCAGCCTGGCCGTGCTAGCGGGGGGCCCTGCGGCCAAAAACATTCAGTACTTC. Translated, this is CASSLAVLAGGPAAKNIQYF.